This T cell receptor (beta chain) comes out of a study of identical twins (TCRdb year 2016). About the investigation overall: TCR alpha and beta repertoires from monozygotic twins, unrelated adults of various ages and cord blood were deep-sequenced to test whether fetal clonotypes persist. To rule out contamination, the twin experiments were replicated at different times with different library preparation protocols.

The germline V gene yields LGHNA for CDR1 and YNFKEQ for CDR2. V and J are trimmed by 5 bases and 6 bases, and the gene matches miss 8 bases of the junction. The CDR3 measures 15 amino acids from cysteine to phenylalanine. Left in the record is the CDR3 DNA by itself, 45 bases read in frame from the first base. General study outcomes and caveats: Because the same donors could not be followed over many years, the conclusions depended on cross-sectional statistical analysis. Fewer insertions were carried by abundant cord blood beta clonotypes; a weaker similar trend was observed in young adult naive repertoires, while no such trend was observed in memory repertoires. A weaker excess of twin sharing was found in beta out-of-frame sequences because the signal-to-noise ratio was lowered by fewer shared sequences. Compared with coincidental sharing between unrelated individuals, out-of-frame TCR alpha sequences shared between twins showed an excess of sequences with low generation probability. Recombination models systematically underestimated out-of-frame TCR alpha sharing in monozygotic twins but agreed with sharing between unrelated individuals. Zero-insertion analyses could be partly confounded by invariant T cells such as MAIT and iNKT, although diverse VJ usage argued against such confounding for most clonotypes.

In its sample, this clonotype was seen a few times. This receptor's antigen is unknown. Base-call qualities are not available, and no considerably larger clone is one nucleotide away. The library relied on 5' RACE. Sequenced on an Illumina HiSeq 2000. Template switching added a universal primer binding site, and the final cDNA carried a unique molecular identifier that allowed TCR cDNA molecules to be counted accurately. First-strand cDNA for TCR alpha and beta chains was synthesized from specific primers in the conserved constant-segment region. To control for contamination, each cDNA library was double barcoded with a SMART-Mk sample barcode plus Illumina barcodes. TruSeq adapter sequences and Illumina sample barcodes were added in two successive PCR steps. The Illumina HiSeq platform was used with custom primers to sequence TCR alpha and beta cDNA libraries. From the authors' description of their analysis: Unique molecular identifiers were extracted from raw reads with MiGEC, and CDR3 positions were determined with MiXCR. Recombination models were inferred per individual with the repgenHMM and IGoR tools using an EM algorithm. Shared clonotypes were analyzed with the tcR package in R, and sharing was normalized by the product of cloneset sizes. To study raw recombination free of thymic and clonal selection effects, out-of-frame nonproductive sequences were analyzed. The public reads were reprocessed in TCRdb via fastp at Q25 and MiXCR, keeping in-frame beta chains. For every CDR3 protein sequence, its rows merge into one entry that carries the most common genes and DNA. Here the V and J calls rest on TCRdb's processing, not on the authors' analysis. The sample includes about 700,000 distinct CDR3 sequences, with approximately 9% observed a single time. The ten largest clones capture approximately 0.96% of the sample.

Every donor was a healthy Caucasian. The twin cohort consisted of three pairs of female monozygotic twins, all aged roughly 18 to 30 years. The RNA used for TCR libraries was isolated from peripheral blood mononuclear cells. These data were also filed under a second study, of yellow fever vaccine responses in identical twins. In that second paper, the authors write: The authors reported that the T cell response to vaccination in identical twins appeared partly convergent and partly personalized. In identical twins, the study followed T cell clones that responded to the vaccine with precision.

The rearrangement combines TRBV4-2 with TRBJ2-7; 12 bases in between match TRBD1. The TCR sequence derives from a woman between 18 and 29 years old in good health. Sequencing was performed on PBMCs. The CDR3 in this case is CASSTPGQGASEQYF. The base sequence is TGTGCCAGCAGCACTCCGGGACAGGGGGCTTCCGAGCAGTACTTC.